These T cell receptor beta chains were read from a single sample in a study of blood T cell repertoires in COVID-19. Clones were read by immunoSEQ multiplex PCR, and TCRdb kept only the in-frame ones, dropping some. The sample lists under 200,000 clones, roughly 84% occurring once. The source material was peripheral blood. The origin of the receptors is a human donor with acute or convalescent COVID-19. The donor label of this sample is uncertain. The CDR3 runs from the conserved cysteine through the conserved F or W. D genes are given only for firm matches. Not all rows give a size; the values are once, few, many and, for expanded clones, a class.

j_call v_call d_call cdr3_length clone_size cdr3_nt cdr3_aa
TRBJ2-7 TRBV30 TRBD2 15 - TGTGCCTGGACCCCCTTGCGGGGGGGCCCTGACGAGCAGTACTTC CAWTPLRGGPDEQYF
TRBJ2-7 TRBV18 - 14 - TGTGCCAGCTCACCATCCGGGGGGCTCTACGAGCAGTACTTC CASSPSGGLYEQYF
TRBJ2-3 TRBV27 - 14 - TGTGCCAGCAGTCTCCGACAGGGCACAGATACGCAGTATTTT CASSLRQGTDTQYF
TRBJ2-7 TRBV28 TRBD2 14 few TGTGCCAGCGCGCCCGGGGGGGTATTCTACGAGCAGTACTTC CASAPGGVFYEQYF
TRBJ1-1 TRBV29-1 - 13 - TGCAGCGCAGGCTCCGGGGTCAACACTGAAGCTTTCTTT CSAGSGVNTEAFF
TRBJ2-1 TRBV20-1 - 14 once TGCAGTGCTAGTCCTAGTTACTCCTACAATGAGCAGTTCTTC CSASPSYSYNEQFF
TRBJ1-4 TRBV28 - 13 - TGTGCCAGCAGTCCCCGGACAGCCGAAAAACTGTTTTTT CASSPRTAEKLFF
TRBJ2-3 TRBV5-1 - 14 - TGCGCCAGCAACGAAGACAGTTCCACAGATACGCAGTATTTT CASNEDSSTDTQYF
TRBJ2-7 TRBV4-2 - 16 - TGTGCCAGCAGCCAAGAGGTAAGCGGAATATCCTACGAGCAGTACTTC CASSQEVSGISYEQYF
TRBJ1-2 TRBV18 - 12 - TGTGCCAGCTCACCGAACAGGGATGGCTACACCTTC CASSPNRDGYTF
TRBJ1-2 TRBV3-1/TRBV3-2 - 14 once TGTGCCAGCAGAGCCCCACAGAGCGCGGGCGGCTACACCTTC CASRAPQSAGGYTF
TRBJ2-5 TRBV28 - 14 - TGTGCCAGCAGTTCTTGGAGGGTAACAGAGACCCAGTACTTC CASSSWRVTETQYF
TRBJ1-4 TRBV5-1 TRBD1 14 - TGCGCCAGCAGCACCGGACAGGGGATGGAAAAACTGTTTTTT CASSTGQGMEKLFF
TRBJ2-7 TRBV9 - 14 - TGTGCCAGCAGCCCGCCCCCAATCGGGTACGAGCAGTACTTC CASSPPPIGYEQYF
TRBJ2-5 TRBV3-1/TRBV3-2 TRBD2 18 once TGTGCCAGCAGCCCCGGGCTAGCGGGAGTCAGGAACGGTGAGACCCAGTACTTC CASSPGLAGVRNGETQYF
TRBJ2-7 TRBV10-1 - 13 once TGCGCCAGCCCCGCGGGGAGTAGCTACGAGCAGTACTTC CASPAGSSYEQYF
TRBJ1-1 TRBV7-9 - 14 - TGTGCCAGCAGCTTAGGGGACTCAGGGACTGAAGCTTTCTTT CASSLGDSGTEAFF
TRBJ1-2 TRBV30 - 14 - TGTGCCTGGAGTGTAGTCCGGGGAGACTATGGCTACACCTTC CAWSVVRGDYGYTF
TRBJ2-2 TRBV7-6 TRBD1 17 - TGTGCCAGCAGCTTAGCGTCAGGGGGATTGTACACCGGGGAGCTGTTTTTT CASSLASGGLYTGELFF
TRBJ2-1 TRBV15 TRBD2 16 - TGTGCCACCAGCGCTGGGACTAGCGGGGGGTTCAATGAGCAGTTCTTC CATSAGTSGGFNEQFF
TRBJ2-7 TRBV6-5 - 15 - TGTGCCAGCAGTTACTCAGAGCGGATTCACTACGAGCAGTACTTC CASSYSERIHYEQYF
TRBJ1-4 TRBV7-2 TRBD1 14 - TGTGCCAGCAGTTACAGGGGCGGGACTGAAAAACTGTTTTTT CASSYRGGTEKLFF
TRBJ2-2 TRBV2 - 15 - TGTGCCAGCAGGAGAGGACAGACGAACACCGGGGAGCTGTTTTTT CASRRGQTNTGELFF
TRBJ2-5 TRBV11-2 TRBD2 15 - TGTGCCAGCAGCCCCGCTAGCGGGGGCCAAGAGACCCAGTACTTC CASSPASGGQETQYF
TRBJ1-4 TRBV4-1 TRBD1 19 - TGCGCCAGCAGCCAAGGCCCAGGGGGCGGTGGCGCAACTAATGAAAAACTGTTTTTT CASSQGPGGGGATNEKLFF
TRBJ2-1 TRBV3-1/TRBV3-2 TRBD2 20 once TGTGCCAGCAGCCAAGGCGGGACTAGCGGGAGGGTGGGACCCTACAATGAGCAGTTCTTC CASSQGGTSGRVGPYNEQFF
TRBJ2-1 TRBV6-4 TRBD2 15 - TGTGCCAGCAGGAGGCTAGCGGGAGGGCCTGGTGAGCAGTTCTTC CASRRLAGGPGEQFF
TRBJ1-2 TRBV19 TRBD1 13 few TGTGCCAGCCACGGGACAGGAAACTATGGCTACACCTTC CASHGTGNYGYTF
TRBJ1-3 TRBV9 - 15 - TGTGCCAGCAGCCCCACCGGGACACTTGGAAACACCATATATTTT CASSPTGTLGNTIYF
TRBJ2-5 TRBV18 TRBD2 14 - TGTGCCAGCTCAAGACTAGCGGGGGAAGAGACCCAGTACTTC CASSRLAGEETQYF
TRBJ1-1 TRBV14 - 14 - TGTGCCAGCAGCCCTCCCCGGGGGAACACTGAAGCTTTCTTT CASSPPRGNTEAFF
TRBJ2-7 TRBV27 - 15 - TGTGCCAGCAGTTTATCCCCGGGGAACTCCTACGAGCAGTACTTC CASSLSPGNSYEQYF
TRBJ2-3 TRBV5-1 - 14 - TGCGCCAGCAGAATAGGGGGGGACACAGATACGCAGTATTTT CASRIGGDTDTQYF
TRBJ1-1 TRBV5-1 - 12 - TGCGCCAGCCGAGAGCCGAACACTGAAGCTTTCTTT CASREPNTEAFF
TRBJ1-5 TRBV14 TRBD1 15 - TGTGCCAGCAGCCTCGGACAGGGCTTGAATCAGCCCCAGCATTTT CASSLGQGLNQPQHF
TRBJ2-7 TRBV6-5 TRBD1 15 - TGTGCCAGCAGTCCCGGGGACAGAACCTCCTACGAGCAGTACTTC CASSPGDRTSYEQYF
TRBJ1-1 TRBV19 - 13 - TGTGCCAGTAGTATACAGGAGAACACTGAAGCTTTCTTT CASSIQENTEAFF
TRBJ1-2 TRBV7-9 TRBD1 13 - TGTGCCAGCAGCCGACAGGGGACAGGTGGCTACACCTTC CASSRQGTGGYTF
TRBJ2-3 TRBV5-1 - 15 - TGCGCCAGTACGCTTGACGGGGGAAGCACAGATACGCAGTATTTT CASTLDGGSTDTQYF
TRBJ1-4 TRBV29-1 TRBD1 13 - TGCAGCGTTGAGACAGGGGGTTTTGAAAAACTGTTTTTT CSVETGGFEKLFF
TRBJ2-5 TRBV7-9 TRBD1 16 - TGTGCCAGCAGCTTGTTGACAGGGGTCTCCCAAGAGACCCAGTACTTC CASSLLTGVSQETQYF
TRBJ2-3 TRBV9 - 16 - TGTGCCAGCAGCGTGTCGGGGGGCCTTAGCACAGATACGCAGTATTTT CASSVSGGLSTDTQYF
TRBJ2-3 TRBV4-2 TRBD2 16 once TGTGCCAGCAGCCAAGAACTAGCGGGGGGGAGGGATACGCAGTATTTT CASSQELAGGRDTQYF
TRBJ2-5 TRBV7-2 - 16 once TGTGCCAGCAGCTTAGTGTGGGGGGGGACACAAGAGACCCAGTACTTC CASSLVWGGTQETQYF
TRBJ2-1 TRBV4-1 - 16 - TGCGCCAGCAGCCAAGCTGATACGGGGGTTTACAATGAGCAGTTCTTC CASSQADTGVYNEQFF
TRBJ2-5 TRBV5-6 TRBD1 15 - TGTGCCAGCAGCTTCTTTGGACAGGGCCAGGAGACCCAGTACTTC CASSFFGQGQETQYF
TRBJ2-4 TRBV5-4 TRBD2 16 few TGTGCCAGCAGCTCCCCAGCGGGAGAAGCCAAAAACATTCAGTACTTC CASSSPAGEAKNIQYF
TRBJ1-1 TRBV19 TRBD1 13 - TGTGCCAGTAGTATCGGACAGGGCGGTGAAGCTTTCTTT CASSIGQGGEAFF
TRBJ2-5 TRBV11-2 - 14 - TGTGCCAGCAGCTTACAGTGGGCCCAAGAGACCCAGTACTTC CASSLQWAQETQYF
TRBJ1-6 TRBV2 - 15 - TGTGCCAGCAGTGAAACAGGTATCATCGGTTCACCCCTCCACTTT CASSETGIIGSPLHF
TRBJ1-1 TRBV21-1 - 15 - TGTGCCAGCAGCAACTCCACAGGGAAGCGCCCTGAAGCTTTCTTT CASSNSTGKRPEAFF
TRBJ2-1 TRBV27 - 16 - TGTGCCAGCAGTTTTCACAGCTTAAGCTCCTACAATGAGCAGTTCTTC CASSFHSLSSYNEQFF
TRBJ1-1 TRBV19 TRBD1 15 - TGTGCCAGTAGTGGGAACAGGGGAAGAAACACTGAAGCTTTCTTT CASSGNRGRNTEAFF
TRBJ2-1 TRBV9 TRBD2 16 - TGTGCCAGCAGCGTAAACCCTAGCGGGGGGGCCTATGAGCAGTTCTTC CASSVNPSGGAYEQFF
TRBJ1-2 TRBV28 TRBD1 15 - TGTGCCAGCAGTTTATTGGTCGGGGACAGCTATGGCTACACCTTC CASSLLVGDSYGYTF
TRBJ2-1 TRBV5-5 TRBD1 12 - TGTGCCAGCACCTTTTTAGGGACAGGGAAGTTCTTC CASTFLGTGKFF
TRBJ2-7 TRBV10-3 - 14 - TGTGCCATCAGTGAGCCCCCTAGTCCCTACGAGCAGTACTTC CAISEPPSPYEQYF